This TCR beta chain was documented in a study of spatial heterogeneity in lung cancer. At the level of the study: A consistent excess of beta-chain over alpha-chain sequences was detected.

Germline loops: CDR1 DFQATT, CDR2 SNEGSKA (reference sequence). Between the trimmed V and J ends, which lost 3 bases and 7 bases, there was a span of 12 bases. The CDR3 has 13 residues. The table lists this clonotype with many counts. Individually, TCR cDNA molecules were each labelled with a unique molecular identifier. TCRdb reanalysed the 5' RACE reads using MiXCR and keeps one entry per CDR3 protein. The sample includes some 38,000 distinct CDR3 sequences, 3.1% seen only once; the top ten take roughly 40%. Documented time point: sample taken at primary tumor resection. Donation came from around 77 patients with untreated early-stage non-small cell lung cancer. Unsorted whole RNA from tumor, nontumor lung or frozen PBMC underwent sequencing.

This chain uses TRBV20-1 with TRBJ1-4, with D maybe TRBD1 (5 bases). This receptor was obtained from a male donor with early-stage non-small cell lung cancer. Source: normal lung tissue next to the tumor, taken at surgery. In DNA, the CDR3 is TGCAGTGCTAGGGGGACTTCAGGTGAAAAACTGTTTTTT. It is translated as CSARGTSGEKLFF.